These T cell receptor beta chains were read from a single sample in a study of OX40 agonist ivuxolimab in advanced cancers. Sequencing used immunoSEQ multiplex PCR; TCRdb keeps in-frame clones, though not all of them. The data contain about 50,000 clones, approximately 86% of them seen just once; the ten biggest clones take up under 2.5%. The sequences come from CD4+ or CD8+ T cells sorted from blood, collected in a trial of the OX40 agonist ivuxolimab. The receptors here all came from an adult with an advanced solid tumor such as melanoma, head and neck, liver or kidney cancer. Each CDR3 is given with its conserved first and last residue. Fields, in order: V gene, D gene, clone size, J gene, CDR3 DNA, CDR3 protein. The D gene is left open where the match is weak. Size tells how often a clone was seen (once, few, many) or the class of an expanded clone, and some rows leave it out.

V: TRBV7-3; D: TRBD1; size: few; J: TRBJ2-2; DNA: TGTGCCAGCAGCTCACAGGGGATCGGGGAGCTGTTTTTT; CDR3: CASSSQGIGELFF
V: TRBV2; D: .; size: .; J: TRBJ2-4; DNA: TGTGCCAGCAGTGAAGATGAAGAGACATCGCGGTACTTC; CDR3: CASSEDEETSRYF
V: TRBV7-7; D: .; size: .; J: TRBJ2-5; DNA: TGTGCCAGCAGCCGGGACGGGGTCTCGACCCAGTACTTC; CDR3: CASSRDGVSTQYF
V: TRBV7-7; D: TRBD1; size: .; J: TRBJ2-7; DNA: TGTGCCAGCAGCTCAACCGGGACAGGGGTGGTCAACGAGCAGTACTTC; CDR3: CASSSTGTGVVNEQYF
V: TRBV5-1; D: .; size: .; J: TRBJ1-4; DNA: TGCGCCAGCAGGCGCGATTGGCAAGATGAAAAACTGTTTTTT; CDR3: CASRRDWQDEKLFF
V: TRBV5-4; D: .; size: .; J: TRBJ1-1; DNA: TGTGCCAGCAGCTTGGTGGGGGTGGGCACTGAAGCTTTCTTT; CDR3: CASSLVGVGTEAFF
V: TRBV7-9; D: .; size: .; J: TRBJ1-6; DNA: TGTGCCAGCAGCTCCCTCGTCAGGGGCGGGGCGAATTCACCCCTCCACTTT; CDR3: CASSSLVRGGANSPLHF
V: TRBV28; D: TRBD1; size: .; J: TRBJ1-3; DNA: TGTGCCAGCACGACAGGGGGCTTATCTGGAAACACCATATATTTT; CDR3: CASTTGGLSGNTIYF
V: TRBV7-6; D: .; size: .; J: TRBJ2-7; DNA: TGTGCCAGCAGCCGGGGAAGTTACTACGAGCAGTACTTC; CDR3: CASSRGSYYEQYF
V: TRBV11-2; D: .; size: .; J: TRBJ1-2; DNA: TGTGCCAGCAGCTTAGCAGGGTCGAGCTATGGCTACACCTTC; CDR3: CASSLAGSSYGYTF
V: TRBV5-1; D: TRBD2; size: .; J: TRBJ2-2; DNA: TGCGCCAGCAGCTTGGGGAGACTAGCAAACACCGGGGAGCTGTTTTTT; CDR3: CASSLGRLANTGELFF
V: TRBV10-3; D: .; size: .; J: TRBJ2-1; DNA: TGTGCCATCGGAGGGGCCGACTACAATGAGCAGTTCTTC; CDR3: CAIGGADYNEQFF
V: TRBV7-2; D: TRBD2; size: .; J: TRBJ2-7; DNA: TGTGCCAGCAGCTTGGGTGCCCTAGCGGGTACGGAGGAGCAGTACTTC; CDR3: CASSLGALAGTEEQYF
V: TRBV10-2; D: .; size: .; J: TRBJ2-2; DNA: TGCGCCAGCAGTGAGTCAGGAGGAAGGACCGGGGAGCTGTTTTTT; CDR3: CASSESGGRTGELFF
V: TRBV7-9; D: .; size: .; J: TRBJ2-5; DNA: TGTGCCAGCAGCCCCCCGGGGGAGACCCAGTACTTC; CDR3: CASSPPGETQYF
V: TRBV5-5; D: TRBD1; size: .; J: TRBJ1-5; DNA: TGTGCCAGCAGCTTGGGGGCCGACAGGGGTGGAAATCAGCCCCAGCATTTT; CDR3: CASSLGADRGGNQPQHF
V: TRBV30; D: .; size: .; J: TRBJ2-1; DNA: TGTGCCTGGAGTCTAGGATCTTACAATGAGCAGTTCTTC; CDR3: CAWSLGSYNEQFF
V: TRBV9; D: TRBD2; size: .; J: TRBJ2-1; DNA: TGTGCCAGCAGCGTAGGGCTAGCGGGGGCGTTGAATGAGCAGTTCTTC; CDR3: CASSVGLAGALNEQFF
V: TRBV5-4; D: TRBD1; size: .; J: TRBJ1-4; DNA: TGTGCCAGCAGCTTGGTACCCGGGACAGCAGCAACTAATGAAAAACTGTTTTTT; CDR3: CASSLVPGTAATNEKLFF
V: TRBV5-1; D: .; size: once; J: TRBJ1-3; DNA: TGCGCCAGCGGGCAAGGGGGGGCCTCTGGAAACACCATATATTTT; CDR3: CASGQGGASGNTIYF
V: TRBV7-2; D: .; size: medium-sized; J: TRBJ1-1; DNA: TGTGCCAGCAGCTCAGGGCCCGAGAGAGAAGCTTTCTTT; CDR3: CASSSGPEREAFF
V: TRBV12-5; D: TRBD2; size: .; J: TRBJ2-2; DNA: TGTGCTAGTGGTTACATAGCGGGGGGGTTCACCGGGGAGCTGTTTTTT; CDR3: CASGYIAGGFTGELFF
V: TRBV9; D: TRBD1; size: .; J: TRBJ1-3; DNA: TGTGCCAGCAGCTCTCAGACGGGACAGTTGATTGGAAACACCATATATTTT; CDR3: CASSSQTGQLIGNTIYF
V: TRBV6-1; D: TRBD1; size: .; J: TRBJ1-2; DNA: TGTGCCAGCAGTGAGACAGGGAATGGCTACACCTTC; CDR3: CASSETGNGYTF
V: TRBV10-3; D: .; size: .; J: TRBJ1-3; DNA: TGTGCCATCAGTGAAAGGGGGGGTGAAGGAAACACCATATATTTT; CDR3: CAISERGGEGNTIYF
V: TRBV9; D: TRBD1; size: .; J: TRBJ1-4; DNA: TGTGCCAGCAGCGTAGAGGGGGCTGAAAAACTGTTTTTT; CDR3: CASSVEGAEKLFF
V: TRBV5-1; D: .; size: .; J: TRBJ2-3; DNA: TGCGCCAGCAGATTGAAGGCAGGGGGCACAGATACGCAGTATTTT; CDR3: CASRLKAGGTDTQYF
V: TRBV7-9; D: .; size: .; J: TRBJ2-3; DNA: TGTGCCAGCAGCTCGGGTGGCACAGATACGCAGTATTTT; CDR3: CASSSGGTDTQYF
V: TRBV11-1; D: TRBD2; size: .; J: TRBJ2-7; DNA: TGTGCCAGCAGCTTTGGACTAGCGGGAGGGGGTTCCTACGAGCAGTACTTC; CDR3: CASSFGLAGGGSYEQYF
V: TRBV10-3; D: TRBD1; size: few; J: TRBJ2-2; DNA: TGTGCCACATTACAGGGGGGAGGCACCGGGGAGCTGTTTTTT; CDR3: CATLQGGGTGELFF
V: TRBV5-1; D: TRBD2; size: once; J: TRBJ2-5; DNA: TGCGCCAGCAGCCTGGGCGGGAGGGCCGAGGAGACCCAGTACTTC; CDR3: CASSLGGRAEETQYF
V: TRBV9; D: .; size: .; J: TRBJ1-2; DNA: TGTGCCAGCACCCTAACCACGGCAAGAGGCTACACCTTC; CDR3: CASTLTTARGYTF
V: TRBV5-6; D: .; size: .; J: TRBJ2-4; DNA: TGTGCCAGCAGCTTGGCCGCTCTGGGGGATAGCAAAAACATTCAGTACTTC; CDR3: CASSLAALGDSKNIQYF
V: TRBV10-2; D: .; size: .; J: TRBJ2-2; DNA: TGCGCCAGCAGGAGGGAGAACACCGGGGAGCTGTTTTTT; CDR3: CASRRENTGELFF
V: TRBV7-2; D: .; size: .; J: TRBJ2-1; DNA: TGTGCCAGCAGCTTACTCGCGGCCTCCTACAATGAGCAGTTCTTC; CDR3: CASSLLAASYNEQFF
V: TRBV6-1; D: .; size: once; J: TRBJ1-5; DNA: TGTGCCAGCAGGAGATCCCTAAATCAGCCCCAGCATTTT; CDR3: CASRRSLNQPQHF
V: TRBV14; D: .; size: few; J: TRBJ2-5; DNA: TGTGCCAGCAGCCAAGATAGCATCAGCGGGCCCCAAGAGACCCAGTACTTC; CDR3: CASSQDSISGPQETQYF
V: TRBV30; D: .; size: .; J: TRBJ1-3; DNA: TGTGCCTGGGGATTCCAGAACACCATATATTTT; CDR3: CAWGFQNTIYF
V: TRBV5-6; D: .; size: .; J: TRBJ1-3; DNA: TGTGCCAGCAGCACCGGTCGGGCAAACACCATATATTTT; CDR3: CASSTGRANTIYF
V: TRBV5-1; D: TRBD1; size: .; J: TRBJ2-2; DNA: TGCGCCACCAAGAAACCAGGGACAGGGGACACCGGGGAGCTGTTTTTT; CDR3: CATKKPGTGDTGELFF
V: TRBV2; D: TRBD1; size: .; J: TRBJ2-2; DNA: TGTGCCAGCAGTGAAGTCGTGGACAGGGAGAACACCGGGGAGCTGTTTTTT; CDR3: CASSEVVDRENTGELFF
V: TRBV7-9; D: .; size: .; J: TRBJ2-1; DNA: TGTGCCAGCCGGCGGGAAAGTGGCAATGAGCAGTTCTTC; CDR3: CASRRESGNEQFF
V: TRBV4-3; D: .; size: .; J: TRBJ2-7; DNA: TGCGCCAGCAGCCAAGATATGGGTACCGAGCAGTACTTC; CDR3: CASSQDMGTEQYF
V: TRBV7-6; D: .; size: few; J: TRBJ1-5; DNA: TGTGCCAGCAGCTTAGTGGGCGGGGGCCTCGGGCCCCAGCATTTT; CDR3: CASSLVGGGLGPQHF
V: TRBV5-4; D: TRBD1; size: medium-sized; J: TRBJ1-3; DNA: TGTGCCAGCAGCACCGACAGGGGTCAAAGCTCTGGAAACACCATATATTTT; CDR3: CASSTDRGQSSGNTIYF
V: TRBV12-5; D: .; size: once; J: TRBJ1-4; DNA: TGTGCTAGTGGGACAGGACCGGTTAATGAAAAACTGTTTTTT; CDR3: CASGTGPVNEKLFF
V: TRBV7-3; D: .; size: .; J: TRBJ1-3; DNA: TGTGCCAGCAGCTTATCCAGCTCTGGAAACACCATATATTTT; CDR3: CASSLSSSGNTIYF
V: TRBV6-4; D: TRBD2; size: .; J: TRBJ2-1; DNA: TGTGCCAGCAGTGACTCTTGGACTAGCGGGGGGAATGAGCAGTTCTTC; CDR3: CASSDSWTSGGNEQFF
V: TRBV6-6; D: .; size: once; J: TRBJ2-7; DNA: TGTGCCAGCAGTAATGGACGCGTCCTCTACGAGCAGTACTTC; CDR3: CASSNGRVLYEQYF
V: TRBV6-6; D: .; size: .; J: TRBJ2-1; DNA: TGTGCCAGCAGTTCCATCGATGAGCAGTTCTTC; CDR3: CASSSIDEQFF
V: TRBV7-6; D: .; size: .; J: TRBJ2-5; DNA: TGTGCCAGCAGCTTAGGTACCGTGGAGACCCAGTACTTC; CDR3: CASSLGTVETQYF
V: TRBV5-1; D: .; size: .; J: TRBJ2-3; DNA: TGCGCCAGCAGCTTAGCCCTTAGCACAGATACGCAGTATTTT; CDR3: CASSLALSTDTQYF
V: TRBV4-2; D: .; size: few; J: TRBJ1-1; DNA: TGTGCCAGCAGCCAACCAAACAGGGAGAACACTGAAGCTTTCTTT; CDR3: CASSQPNRENTEAFF
V: TRBV7-9; D: TRBD1; size: .; J: TRBJ2-4; DNA: TGTGCCAGCACCTACGGGACAGGGCAACCGGTAGCCAAAAACATTCAGTACTTC; CDR3: CASTYGTGQPVAKNIQYF
V: TRBV6-1; D: TRBD1; size: .; J: TRBJ1-2; DNA: TGTGCCAGCAGTGGGTCTGGGACAGGGGTTGGCTACACCTTC; CDR3: CASSGSGTGVGYTF
V: TRBV15; D: .; size: .; J: TRBJ2-5; DNA: TGTGCCACCTCCTACGGGGGACCCCAAGAGACCCAGTACTTC; CDR3: CATSYGGPQETQYF
V: TRBV9; D: .; size: few; J: TRBJ1-5; DNA: TGTGCCAGCAGCGTAGGGACGACGGGTCAGCCCCAGCATTTT; CDR3: CASSVGTTGQPQHF
V: TRBV5-6; D: TRBD1; size: .; J: TRBJ2-7; DNA: TGTGCCAGCAGCATGACAGGGAATCTCTACGAGCAGTACTTC; CDR3: CASSMTGNLYEQYF
V: TRBV5-1; D: TRBD1; size: .; J: TRBJ2-7; DNA: TGCGCCAGCAGCTTCGGGACAGGGTCCTACGAGCAGTACTTC; CDR3: CASSFGTGSYEQYF
V: TRBV10-3; D: .; size: .; J: TRBJ2-2; DNA: TGTGCCATCAGTGATGGGGGGAGAGCGAACACCGGGGAGCTGTTTTTT; CDR3: CAISDGGRANTGELFF